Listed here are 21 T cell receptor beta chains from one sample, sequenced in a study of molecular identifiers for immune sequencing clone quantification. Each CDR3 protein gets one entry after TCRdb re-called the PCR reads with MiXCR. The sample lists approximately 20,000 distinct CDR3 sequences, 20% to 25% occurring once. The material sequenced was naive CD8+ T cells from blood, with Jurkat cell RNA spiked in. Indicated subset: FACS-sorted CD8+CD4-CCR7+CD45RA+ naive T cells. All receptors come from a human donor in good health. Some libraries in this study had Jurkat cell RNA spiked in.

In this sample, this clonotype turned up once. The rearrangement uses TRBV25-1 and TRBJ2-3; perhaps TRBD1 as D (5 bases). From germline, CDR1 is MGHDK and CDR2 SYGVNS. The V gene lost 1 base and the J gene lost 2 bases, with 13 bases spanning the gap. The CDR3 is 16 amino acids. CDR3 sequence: CASSESTAGSTDTQYF. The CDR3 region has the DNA TGTGCCAGCAGTGAATCTACGGCAGGGTCCACAGATACGCAGTATTTT.

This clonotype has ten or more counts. This CDR3 reads CSPNPTLETGGGYTF. The CDR3 DNA reads TGCAGTCCAAACCCCACCTTGGAGACAGGGGGTGGCTACACCTTC. This chain uses TRBV20-1 with TRBJ1-2; 9 bases agree with TRBD1. Germline CDR1 DFQATT, CDR2 SNEGSKA (reference sequence). The CDR3 is 15 residues long. V was clipped by 8 bases and J by 7 bases; unmatched bases: 17.

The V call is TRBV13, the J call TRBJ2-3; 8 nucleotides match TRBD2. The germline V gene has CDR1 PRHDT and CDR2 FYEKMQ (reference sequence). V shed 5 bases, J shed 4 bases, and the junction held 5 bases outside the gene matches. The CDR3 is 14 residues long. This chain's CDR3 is CASSRSGSADTQYF. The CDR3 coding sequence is TGTGCCAGCAGCCGCAGCGGGAGTGCAGATACGCAGTATTTT. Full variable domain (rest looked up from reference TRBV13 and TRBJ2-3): AAGVIQSPRHLIKEKRETATLKCYPIPRHDTVYWYQQGPGQDPQFLISFYEKMQSDKGSIPDRFSAQQFSDYHSELNMSSLELGDSALYFCASSRSGSADTQYFGPGTRLTVL.

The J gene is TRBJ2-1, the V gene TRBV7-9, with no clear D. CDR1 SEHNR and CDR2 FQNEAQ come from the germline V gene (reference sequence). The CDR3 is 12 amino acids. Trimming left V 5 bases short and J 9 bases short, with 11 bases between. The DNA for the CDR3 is TGTGCCAGCAGCCCCGCTTTTGGTGAGCAGTTCTTC. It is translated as CASSPAFGEQFF.

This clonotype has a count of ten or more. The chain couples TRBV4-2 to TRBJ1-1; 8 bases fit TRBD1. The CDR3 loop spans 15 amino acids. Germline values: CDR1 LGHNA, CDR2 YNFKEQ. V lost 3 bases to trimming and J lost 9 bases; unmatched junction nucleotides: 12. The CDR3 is CASSHEQGAPPKAFF. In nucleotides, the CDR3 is TGTGCCAGCAGCCATGAGCAGGGGGCCCCTCCAAAAGCTTTCTTT.

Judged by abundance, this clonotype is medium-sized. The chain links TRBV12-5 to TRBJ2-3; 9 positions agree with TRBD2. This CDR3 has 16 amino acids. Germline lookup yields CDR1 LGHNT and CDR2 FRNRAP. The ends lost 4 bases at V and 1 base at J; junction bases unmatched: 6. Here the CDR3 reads CASGWGTSKGTDTQYF. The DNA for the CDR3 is TGTGCTAGTGGTTGGGGGACTAGCAAAGGCACAGATACGCAGTATTTT.

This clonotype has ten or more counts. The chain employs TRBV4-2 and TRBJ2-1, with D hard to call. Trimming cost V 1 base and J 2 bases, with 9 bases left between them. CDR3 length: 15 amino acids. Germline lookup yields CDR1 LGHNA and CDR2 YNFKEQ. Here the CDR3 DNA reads TGTGCCAGCAGCCAAGCCCAGGAGCCCTACAATGAGCAGTTCTTC. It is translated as CASSQAQEPYNEQFF.

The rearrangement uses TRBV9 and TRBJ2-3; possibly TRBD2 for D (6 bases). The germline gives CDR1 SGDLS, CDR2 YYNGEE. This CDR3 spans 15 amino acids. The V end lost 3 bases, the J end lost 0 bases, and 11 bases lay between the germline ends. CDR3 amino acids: CASSATLASTDTQYF. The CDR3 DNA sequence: TGTGCCAGCAGCGCCACTCTAGCGAGCACAGATACGCAGTATTTT.

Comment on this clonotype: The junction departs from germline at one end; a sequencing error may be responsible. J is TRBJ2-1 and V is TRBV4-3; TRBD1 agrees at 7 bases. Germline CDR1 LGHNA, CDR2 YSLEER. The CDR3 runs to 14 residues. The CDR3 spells CVSSQGGLYSEQFF. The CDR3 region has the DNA TGCGTCAGCAGCCAAGGGGGCCTTTACAGTGAGCAGTTCTTC.

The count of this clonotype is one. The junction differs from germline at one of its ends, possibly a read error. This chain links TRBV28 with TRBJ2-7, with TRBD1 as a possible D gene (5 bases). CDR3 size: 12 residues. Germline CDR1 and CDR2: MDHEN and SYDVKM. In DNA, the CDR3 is TGTGCCGGCAGCAGGGTATCAGCAGAGCAGTACTTC. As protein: CAGSRVSAEQYF.

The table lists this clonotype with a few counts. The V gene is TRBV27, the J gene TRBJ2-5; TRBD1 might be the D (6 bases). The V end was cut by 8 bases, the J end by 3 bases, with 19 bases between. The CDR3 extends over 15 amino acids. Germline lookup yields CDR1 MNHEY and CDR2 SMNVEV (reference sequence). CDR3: CASGQFGGAEETQYF. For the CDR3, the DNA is TGTGCCAGCGGTCAATTTGGGGGCGCGGAAGAGACCCAGTACTTC.

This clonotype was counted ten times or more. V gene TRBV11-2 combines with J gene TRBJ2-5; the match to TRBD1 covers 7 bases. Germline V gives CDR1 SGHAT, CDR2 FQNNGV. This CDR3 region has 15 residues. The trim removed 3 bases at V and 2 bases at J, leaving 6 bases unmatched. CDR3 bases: TGTGCCAGCAGCTTCGGGACAGCCACTCAAGAGACCCAGTACTTC. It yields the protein CASSFGTATQETQYF.

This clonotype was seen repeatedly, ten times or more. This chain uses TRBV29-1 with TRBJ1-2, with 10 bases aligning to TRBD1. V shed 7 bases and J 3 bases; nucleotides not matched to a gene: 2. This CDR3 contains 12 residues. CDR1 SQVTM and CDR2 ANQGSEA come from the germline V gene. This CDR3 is CSAGQGDYGYTF. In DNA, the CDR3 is TGCAGCGCAGGACAGGGGGACTATGGCTACACCTTC.

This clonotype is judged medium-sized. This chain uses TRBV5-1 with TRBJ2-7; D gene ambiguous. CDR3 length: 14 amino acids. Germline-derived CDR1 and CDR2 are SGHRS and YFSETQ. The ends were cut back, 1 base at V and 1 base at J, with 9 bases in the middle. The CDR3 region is CASSLLSVSYEQYF. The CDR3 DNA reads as TGCGCCAGCAGCTTGTTATCCGTTTCCTACGAGCAGTACTTC.

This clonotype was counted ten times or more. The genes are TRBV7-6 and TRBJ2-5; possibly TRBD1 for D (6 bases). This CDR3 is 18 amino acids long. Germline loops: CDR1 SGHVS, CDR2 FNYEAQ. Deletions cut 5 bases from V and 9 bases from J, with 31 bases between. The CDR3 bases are TGTGCCAGCAGCCACTTAGGTGGTGGGCGGCTAGGGCAGGGGTCCCAGTACTTC. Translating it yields CASSHLGGGRLGQGSQYF. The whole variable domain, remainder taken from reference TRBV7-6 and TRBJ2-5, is GAGVSQSPRYKVTKRGQDVALRCDPISGHVSLYWYRQALGQGPEFLTYFNYEAQQDKSGLPNDRFSAERPEGSISTLTIQRTEQRDSAMYRCASSHLGGGRLGQGSQYFGPGTRLLVL.

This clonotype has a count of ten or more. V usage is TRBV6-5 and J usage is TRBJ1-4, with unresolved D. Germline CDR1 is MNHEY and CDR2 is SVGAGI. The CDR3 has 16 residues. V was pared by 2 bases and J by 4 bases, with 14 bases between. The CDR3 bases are TGTGCCAGCAGTTACGACGAAAGGCAGGTTAATGAAAAACTGTTTTTT. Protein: CASSYDERQVNEKLFF.

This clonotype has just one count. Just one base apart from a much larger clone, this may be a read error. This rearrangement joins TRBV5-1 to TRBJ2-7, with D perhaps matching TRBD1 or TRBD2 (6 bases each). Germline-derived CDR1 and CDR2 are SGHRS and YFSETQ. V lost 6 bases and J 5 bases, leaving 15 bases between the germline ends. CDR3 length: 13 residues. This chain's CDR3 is CASTTIGGDEQYF. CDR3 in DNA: TGCGCCAGCACCACTATCGGGGGCGACGAGCAGTACTTC.

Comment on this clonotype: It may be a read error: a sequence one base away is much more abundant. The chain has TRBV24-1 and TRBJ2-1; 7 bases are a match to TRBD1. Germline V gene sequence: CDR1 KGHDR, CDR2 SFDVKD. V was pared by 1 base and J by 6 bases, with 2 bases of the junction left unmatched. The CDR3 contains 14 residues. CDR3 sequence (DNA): TGTGCCACCAGTGATTTTGGGGACAGCAATGAGCAGTTCTTC. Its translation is CATSDFGDSNEQFF.

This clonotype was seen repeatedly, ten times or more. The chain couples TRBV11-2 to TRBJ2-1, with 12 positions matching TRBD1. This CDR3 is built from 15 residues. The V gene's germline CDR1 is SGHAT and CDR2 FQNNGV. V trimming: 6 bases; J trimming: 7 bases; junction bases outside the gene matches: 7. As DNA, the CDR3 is TGTGCCAGCAGACCCGGGACAGGGGGCTTAAATGAGCAGTTCTTC. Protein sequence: CASRPGTGGLNEQFF.

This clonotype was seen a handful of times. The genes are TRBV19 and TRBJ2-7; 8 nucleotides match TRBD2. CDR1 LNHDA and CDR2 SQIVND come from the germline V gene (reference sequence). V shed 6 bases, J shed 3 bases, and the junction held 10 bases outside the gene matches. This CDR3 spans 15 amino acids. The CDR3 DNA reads TGTGCCAGTAGCCATCAGCGGGAGATAAGCTACGAGCAGTACTTC. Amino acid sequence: CASSHQREISYEQYF. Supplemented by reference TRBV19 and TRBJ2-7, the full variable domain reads DGGITQSPKYLFRKEGQNVTLSCEQNLNHDAMYWYRQDPGQGLRLIYYSQIVNDFQKGDIAEGYSVSREKKESFPLTVTSAQKNPTAFYLCASSHQREISYEQYFGPGTRLTVT.

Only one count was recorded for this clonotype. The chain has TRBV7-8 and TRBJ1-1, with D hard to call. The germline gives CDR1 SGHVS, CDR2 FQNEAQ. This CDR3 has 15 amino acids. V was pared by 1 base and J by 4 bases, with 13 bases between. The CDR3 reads CASSLGVLGGTEAFF. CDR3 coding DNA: TGTGCCAGCAGCTTAGGGGTCCTAGGCGGCACTGAAGCTTTCTTT.